These T cell receptor beta chains were read from a single sample in a study of STAT3 mutations in large granular lymphocyte leukemia. TCRdb's table, derived via immunoSEQ multiplex PCR, lists solely in-frame clones and lacks some. The data show about 10,000 clones, around 57% seen once. The specimen was peripheral blood mononuclear cells. These receptors came from a boy aged 5 to 17 with T-cell large granular lymphocyte leukemia. Some clones in this sample may be carry-over from other donors' samples. Both conserved end residues are part of each CDR3. Each record gives: V gene, clone size, J gene, D gene, CDR3 DNA, CDR3 protein. A D gene is named only where the DNA matches it firmly. A row's size may be missing; if present it is once, few, many or a size class.

>TRBV5-1|.|TRBJ1-2|TRBD1
TGCGCCAGCAGCAGGACCGGGACAGGGCGGTATGGCTACACCTTC
CASSRTGTGRYGYTF
>TRBV30|few|TRBJ2-3|TRBD2
TGTGCCTGGAGGCTAGCGGGGGGGCAGGTAGATACGCAGTATTTT
CAWRLAGGQVDTQYF
>TRBV18|once|TRBJ1-1|TRBD1
TGTGCCAGCTCACCACAGACTGGACAGGGCGGGACTGAAGCTTTCTTT
CASSPQTGQGGTEAFF
>TRBV18|.|TRBJ2-5|.
TGTGCCAGCTCACCGCAAGAGACCCAGTACTTC
CASSPQETQYF
>TRBV18|few|TRBJ2-5|TRBD1
TGTGCCAGCTCAACGACAGGGGGCGGCGAGACCCAGTACTTC
CASSTTGGGETQYF
>TRBV7-9|.|TRBJ2-5|.
TGTGCCAGCAGCGCCAGAACGGGGGTTGGGGAGACCCAGTACTTC
CASSARTGVGETQYF
>TRBV27|.|TRBJ2-7|TRBD1
TGTGCCAGCAGAACAGGGGGCGGCCTACGTGAGCAGTACTTC
CASRTGGGLREQYF
>TRBV30|few|TRBJ1-3|.
TGTGCCTGGAAAGGGGTCACTGGAAACACCATATATTTT
CAWKGVTGNTIYF
>TRBV5-4|.|TRBJ1-2|.
TGTGCCAGCAGCCCTAGGGGGGGAGTCTATGGCTACACCTTC
CASSPRGGVYGYTF
>TRBV29-1|medium-sized|TRBJ2-3|.
TGCAGCGTTGACCTGGGATTAGCAGATACGCAGTATTTT
CSVDLGLADTQYF
>TRBV19|.|TRBJ1-5|.
TGTGCCAGCCGAGGAGGGGAAAGGTCTGGGGGCAATCAGCCCCAGCATTTT
CASRGGERSGGNQPQHF
>TRBV5-6|.|TRBJ2-7|.
TGTGCCAGCAGCGCCGGACAATTTGACGAGCAGTACTTC
CASSAGQFDEQYF
>TRBV27|few|TRBJ1-5|TRBD1
TGTGCCAGCAGTTTACGGCCAGGGGGTGATCAGCCCCAGCATTTT
CASSLRPGGDQPQHF
>TRBV7-9|few|TRBJ2-1|.
TGTGCCAGCACCGATGGCAGTCGAAGCCACAATGAGCAGTTCTTC
CASTDGSRSHNEQFF
>TRBV7-9|.|TRBJ2-2|.
TGTGCCAGCAGCCCAGGGGCGGGCACCGGGGAGCTGTTTTTT
CASSPGAGTGELFF